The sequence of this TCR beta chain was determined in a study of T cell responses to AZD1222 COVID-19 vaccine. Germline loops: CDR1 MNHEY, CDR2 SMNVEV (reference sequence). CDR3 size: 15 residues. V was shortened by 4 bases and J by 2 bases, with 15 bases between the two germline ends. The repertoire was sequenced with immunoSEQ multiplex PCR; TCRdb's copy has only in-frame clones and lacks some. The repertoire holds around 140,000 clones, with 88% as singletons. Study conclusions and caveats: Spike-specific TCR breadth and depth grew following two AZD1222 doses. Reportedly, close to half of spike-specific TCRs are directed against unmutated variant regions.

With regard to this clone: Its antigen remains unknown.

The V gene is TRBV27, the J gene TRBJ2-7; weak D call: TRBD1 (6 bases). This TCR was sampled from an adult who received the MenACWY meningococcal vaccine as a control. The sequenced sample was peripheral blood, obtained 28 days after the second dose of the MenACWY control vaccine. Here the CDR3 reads CASSSTGAPTYEQYF. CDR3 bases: TGTGCCAGCAGTTCGACAGGCGCTCCAACCTACGAGCAGTACTTC.